This TCR beta chain was sequenced during a study of T cell responses to AZD1222 COVID-19 vaccine. Concerning this clone: Its antigen remains unknown.

Method: immunoSEQ multiplex PCR; TCRdb's copy keeps in-frame clones and lacks some. The table lists about 110,000 clones, around 91% of them singletons. General study points: After the peak T cell response, and only then, were repertoires sampled. With dominance at 160-218 and 743-854, vaccine-associated CD4 TCRs spanned spike.

This receptor was identified in an adult in good health. The specimen comprised peripheral blood, sampled on day 0 of AZD1222 vaccination.

In DNA, the CDR3 is TGTGCCTGGAGACCTCCAACAGGGGGCACCTACTATGGCTACACCTTC. This codes for CAWRPPTGGTYYGYTF. The rearrangement uses TRBV30 and TRBJ1-2; the match to TRBD1 covers 9 bases. V shed 3 bases and J 3 bases; nucleotides not matched to a gene: 11. The CDR3 runs to 16 residues. The germline gives CDR1 GTSNPN, CDR2 SVGIG (reference sequence).